The 24 T cell receptor beta chains reported below all come from one sample, sequenced in a study of shared clonotypes between healthy human individuals. Some clones are missing from TCRdb's copy, which holds only in-frame ones; the method was immunoSEQ multiplex PCR. This sample carries around 1.1 million clones, 75% to 80% of them seen once, and the ten largest clones take 0.61%. Sequencing was carried out using memory CD4+ T cells from PBMCs. Subset defined: CD45RA-negative fraction. These receptor sequences come from a man aged 18 to 29 in good health. Some clones in this sample may be carry-over from other donors' samples.

This clone was seen ten or more times. V gene TRBV2 combines with J gene TRBJ1-4; the D is unclear. CDR3 length equals 13 residues. The ends were cut back, 5 bases at V and 7 bases at J, with 11 bases in the middle. Germline loops: CDR1 SNHLY, CDR2 FYNNEI. Here the CDR3 DNA reads TGTGCCAGCAGTCGAAAGAGATCTGAAAAACTGTTTTTT. Its protein is CASSRKRSEKLFF.

V usage is TRBV9 and J usage is TRBJ2-2; D ambiguous. Looked up from germline, CDR1 is SGDLS and CDR2 is YYNGEE. Trimming pared 0 bases from V and 5 bases from J, leaving 14 bases between. This CDR3 has 16 residues. This chain's CDR3 is CASSVGFVRFTGELFF. The DNA for the CDR3 is TGTGCCAGCAGCGTAGGATTTGTGAGGTTTACCGGGGAGCTGTTTTTT.

In its sample, this clone was seen once. This rearrangement joins TRBV7-9 to TRBJ2-3, with D perhaps matching TRBD2 (6 bases). Trimming removed 2 bases at V and 4 bases at J, with 7 bases between. The CDR3 contains 13 residues. In germline, CDR1 is SEHNR, CDR2 FQNEAQ (reference sequence). CDR3: CASSLWGADTQYF. CDR3 DNA sequence: TGTGCCAGCAGCTTATGGGGGGCAGATACGCAGTATTTT.

The chain uses TRBV11-2 and TRBJ1-5, with a tentative D call TRBD1 (6 bases). This CDR3 has 14 amino acids. Germline loops: CDR1 SGHAT, CDR2 FQNNGV. Trimming removed 6 bases from V and 5 bases from J, with 14 bases in between. The CDR3 DNA sequence: TGTGCCAGCAGTAGGGGGACGGGGGATCAGCCCCAGCATTTT. Translation gives CASSRGTGDQPQHF.

This chain joins TRBV15 and TRBJ2-5, with 7 bases fitting TRBD2. The CDR3 extends over 15 amino acids. Unmatched junction bases numbered 10, after V lost 5 bases and J lost 4 bases. The germline CDR1 and CDR2 sequences are LNHNV and YYDKDF (reference sequence). CDR3: CATSRTRPSGETQYF. As DNA, the CDR3 is TGTGCCACCAGCCGGACTAGGCCTTCGGGAGAGACCCAGTACTTC.

In regard to this clone: At the DNA level, this CDR3 is encoded by other sequences in the same sample as well. This chain links TRBV7-9 with TRBJ2-7; 7 bases map to TRBD1. With 5 bases clipped from V and 2 bases from J, the junction kept 6 bases outside the gene matches. Germline CDR1 is SEHNR and CDR2 is FQNEAQ (reference sequence). This CDR3 is 14 amino acids long. This chain's CDR3 is CASSLQGTTYEQYF. CDR3 coding DNA: TGTGCCAGCAGCCTACAGGGGACGACCTACGAGCAGTACTTC.

The V and J genes are TRBV2 and TRBJ1-1, with D perhaps TRBD1 (6 bases). CDR1 and CDR2 from the germline V gene are SNHLY and FYNNEI. V dropped 6 bases and J dropped 0 bases, with 11 bases sitting between them. The CDR3 runs 14 residues. DNA of the CDR3: TGTGCCAGCAGCCGGGGACACATGAACACTGAAGCTTTCTTT. This encodes CASSRGHMNTEAFF.

This clone was recorded once. The rearrangement links TRBV30 to TRBJ2-2; a weak D match, TRBD2 (6 bases). The germline V and J ends were trimmed by 0 bases and 7 bases, with 12 bases remaining between them. CDR3 size: 14 residues. Looked up from germline, CDR1 is GTSNPN and CDR2 is SVGIG (reference sequence). The CDR3 coding sequence is TGTGCCTGGAGTGTATTTGGGACTGACGGGGAGCTGTTTTTT. Encoded protein: CAWSVFGTDGELFF.

The chain couples TRBV5-8 to TRBJ2-7, with a weak D call TRBD1 (6 bases). This CDR3 comprises 13 residues. Germline V gene lookup returns CDR1 SGHTS and CDR2 YDEGEE. The V gene lost 4 bases and the J gene lost 11 bases, with 19 bases spanning the gap. The CDR3 DNA reads as TGTGCCAGCAGCAGACAGGAGACCGACGCGAAGTACTTC. Translation gives CASSRQETDAKYF.

The CDR3 sequence is CASGGLSSYNEQFF. CDR3 in DNA: TGTGCCAGCGGGGGACTTAGCTCCTACAATGAGCAGTTCTTC. The V gene is TRBV27, the J gene TRBJ2-1, with D maybe TRBD2 (6 bases). Germline V lookup: CDR1 MNHEY, CDR2 SMNVEV (reference sequence). Between the trimmed V and J ends, which lost 8 bases and 0 bases, there was a span of 11 bases. The CDR3 runs 14 residues.

V is TRBV5-1 and J is TRBJ1-1; TRBD1 is a possible D gene (5 bases). V lost 1 base and J 7 bases, leaving 14 bases between the germline ends. The germline V gene encodes CDR1 SGHRS and CDR2 YFSETQ. The CDR3 is made up of 14 amino acids. This CDR3 is CASSLLPRDGEAFF. Written as DNA, the CDR3 is TGCGCCAGCAGCTTGCTCCCCCGGGACGGTGAAGCTTTCTTT.

The genes are TRBV19 and TRBJ2-3; weak D call: TRBD2 (5 bases). There are 16 residues in the CDR3. Per the germline V gene, CDR1 is LNHDA and CDR2 is SQIVND (reference sequence). V was shortened by 6 bases and J by 1 base, with 17 bases between the two germline ends. The CDR3 loop is CASSQPGSEGTDTQYF. CDR3 DNA: TGTGCCAGTAGCCAACCGGGGAGCGAAGGCACAGATACGCAGTATTTT.

The rearrangement uses TRBV18 and TRBJ2-5; 12 nucleotides agree with TRBD1. CDR1 and CDR2 from the germline V gene are KGHSH and LQKENI. J gave up 5 bases and V 4 bases, and 11 bases lay outside the gene matches. The CDR3 consists of 17 residues. This CDR3 is CASSLLPGQGAVETQYF. In nucleotides, the CDR3 is TGTGCCAGCTCACTCCTACCGGGACAGGGGGCTGTTGAGACCCAGTACTTC. Full variable domain (missing parts from reference TRBV18 and TRBJ2-5): NAGVMQNPRHLVRRRGQEARLRCSPMKGHSHVYWYRQLPEEGLKFMVYLQKENIIDESGMPKERFSAEFPKEGPSILRIQQVVRGDSAAYFCASSLLPGQGAVETQYFGPGTRLLVL.

The rearrangement links TRBV4-2 to TRBJ2-1, with 10 bases that match TRBD2. CDR3 length: 16 amino acids. Germline V CDR1 and CDR2: LGHNA, YNFKEQ. V lost 4 bases to trimming and J lost 2 bases; unmatched junction nucleotides: 5. The CDR3 sequence is CASSRGLATTYNEQFF. CDR3 DNA sequence: TGTGCCAGCAGCCGGGGACTAGCGACAACCTACAATGAGCAGTTCTTC.

This clone appeared many times. This chain joins TRBV4-1 and TRBJ2-3, with D perhaps assigned TRBD1 or TRBD2 (5 bases each). CDR1 is MGHRA and CDR2 is YSYEKL in the germline V gene. The V end lost 4 bases, the J end lost 6 bases, and 14 bases lay between the germline ends. This CDR3 has 14 residues. The CDR3 loop is CASSLGPQGDTQYF. CDR3 sequence (DNA): TGCGCCAGCAGCCTGGGACCACAAGGGGATACGCAGTATTTT.

CDR3 nucleotide sequence: TGTGCCATCAGTGAAGAGGGGCAGGGAGACTACGAGCAGTACTTC. Residues: CAISEEGQGDYEQYF. This chain connects TRBV10-3 to TRBJ2-7; D tentatively reads TRBD1 or TRBD2 (5 bases each). The CDR3 sequence is 15 residues long. Trimming cost V 3 bases and J 3 bases, with 15 bases left between them. Germline V lookup: CDR1 ENHRY, CDR2 SYGVKD.

The chain links TRBV10-3 to TRBJ2-1; no reliable D call. The CDR3 length is 15 residues. CDR1 ENHRY and CDR2 SYGVKD come from the germline V gene. Trimming removed 2 bases from V and 6 bases from J, with 14 bases in between. The CDR3 DNA follows: TGTGCCATCAGTGAGACCCGGCCAAGTGGCAATGAGCAGTTCTTC. Its protein product is CAISETRPSGNEQFF.

The V and J genes are TRBV20-1 and TRBJ1-5; D is unresolved. The V gene lost 4 bases and the J gene lost 11 bases, with 12 bases spanning the gap. Germline CDR1 reads DFQATT; CDR2 reads SNEGSKA (reference sequence). The CDR3 totals 11 residues. The CDR3 reads CSAKRIIAQHF. As DNA, the CDR3 is TGCAGTGCTAAAAGGATCATAGCCCAGCATTTT.

V and J are TRBV28 and TRBJ2-1, with D hard to call. This CDR3 region has 17 residues. Germline values: CDR1 MDHEN, CDR2 SYDVKM. The V gene lost 2 bases and the J gene lost 2 bases, with 16 bases spanning the gap. The chain's CDR3 is CASSLVGGSTAYNEQFF. Here the CDR3 DNA reads TGTGCCAGCAGTTTAGTGGGCGGATCCACTGCCTACAATGAGCAGTTCTTC.

As concerns this clone: A far larger clone differs by one base, so this is likely a read error. J is TRBJ1-2 and V is TRBV7-9, with D perhaps matching TRBD1 (6 bases). Per germline, CDR1 SEHNR and CDR2 FQNEAQ (reference sequence). The CDR3 has 12 amino acids. The V gene lost 6 bases and the J gene lost 7 bases, with 12 bases spanning the gap. The CDR3 DNA reads as TGTGCCAGCAGGGGTGGGACACCTGGCTACACCTTC. As protein: CASRGGTPGYTF.

This clone was detected only once. The chain employs TRBV5-6 and TRBJ2-5; D tentatively reads TRBD1 or TRBD2 (5 bases each). Germline V gene lookup returns CDR1 SGHDT and CDR2 YYEEEE. The CDR3 length is 13 residues. V gave up 4 bases and J gave up 3 bases, with 10 bases separating them. Here the CDR3 reads CASSRDAKETQYF. DNA of the CDR3: TGTGCCAGCAGCCGGGACGCAAAAGAGACCCAGTACTTC.

There are a few counts of this clone. The chain uses TRBV27 and TRBJ1-1, with TRBD1 as a possible D gene (5 bases). Trimming removed 3 bases from V and 2 bases from J, with 10 bases in between. The CDR3 length is 14 residues. Per the germline V gene, CDR1 is MNHEY and CDR2 is SMNVEV (reference sequence). The CDR3 here is CASSFARENTEAFF. CDR3 coding DNA: TGTGCCAGCAGTTTTGCCAGGGAAAACACTGAAGCTTTCTTT.

J is TRBJ2-7 and V is TRBV5-1, with 12 bases aligning to TRBD1. Germline V CDR1 and CDR2: SGHRS, YFSETQ. V lost 5 bases, J lost 9 bases, and 9 bases stayed unmatched. The length of the CDR3 is 14 residues. CDR3 sequence (DNA): TGCGCCAGCAGGGGGGACAGGGGGCCCGTGGGGCAGTACTTC. It codes for CASRGDRGPVGQYF.

J is TRBJ1-2 and V is TRBV4-3; perhaps TRBD1 as D (5 bases). The germline gives CDR1 LGHNA, CDR2 YSLEER. Deletions cut 3 bases from V and 6 bases from J, with 17 bases between. This CDR3 spans 15 amino acids. In DNA, the CDR3 is TGCGCCAGCAGCCACCGGTGGGCAGGGAATGATGGCTACACCTTC. Amino acids: CASSHRWAGNDGYTF.